What follows are 5 T cell receptor beta chains derived from one specimen sequenced in a study of chemoradiotherapy in HPV16-positive cancers. Profiling relied on immunoSEQ multiplex PCR, and the TCRdb table lists in-frame clones only, not all of them. The sample yields some 30,000 clones, about 86% seen once. Specimen: blood, collected from a patient who underwent chemoradiotherapy. These TCRs come from a human donor with HPV-associated anogenital cancer.

The chain links TRBV7-2 to TRBJ1-2; 7 nucleotides agree with TRBD1. V shed 4 bases and J 4 bases; nucleotides not matched to a gene: 9. This CDR3 is 15 amino acids long. The germline gives CDR1 SGHTA, CDR2 FQGNSA. This chain's CDR3 is CASSSGQPTSYGYTF. Here the CDR3 DNA reads TGTGCCAGCAGCTCGGGACAGCCAACCTCCTATGGCTACACCTTC.

This clone came up a few times. The gene calls are TRBV6-5 and TRBJ1-1; D remains ambiguous. The CDR3 is 12 residues long. The germline V gene has CDR1 MNHEY and CDR2 SVGAGI. Trimming shortened V by 7 bases and J by 1 base, and 7 bases separated the two germline ends. The CDR3 DNA is TGTGCCAGCAAGTACGCGAACACTGAAGCTTTCTTT. This encodes CASKYANTEAFF.

The chain carries TRBV9 and TRBJ2-7; a possible D gene is TRBD2 (5 bases). V lost 0 bases to trimming and J lost 5 bases, with 15 bases between them. Germline values: CDR1 SGDLS, CDR2 YYNGEE. This CDR3 spans 15 amino acids. CDR3 bases: TGTGCCAGCAGCGTAGGGGGTGGAGGCTCTCACGAGCAGTACTTC. Translation gives CASSVGGGGSHEQYF.

This rearrangement joins TRBV25-1 to TRBJ2-7; 9 nucleotides match TRBD1. The CDR3 spans 15 residues. CDR1 is MGHDK and CDR2 is SYGVNS in the germline V gene. V shed 2 bases and J 3 bases; nucleotides not matched to a gene: 5. Here the CDR3 reads CASSEPGQGDYEQYF. CDR3 DNA: TGTGCCAGCAGTGAACCGGGACAGGGAGACTACGAGCAGTACTTC.

This chain joins TRBV5-1 and TRBJ2-1, with 13 positions matching TRBD2. Germline V gives CDR1 SGHRS, CDR2 YFSETQ. CDR3 length equals 16 residues. V was pared by 4 bases and J by 1 base, with 2 bases of the junction left unmatched. The CDR3 bases are TGCGCCAGCAGCGGGGGACTAGCGGGGTCCTACAATGAGCAGTTCTTC. It translates to CASSGGLAGSYNEQFF.